This T cell receptor beta chain is drawn from a study of blood T cell repertoires in COVID-19. Across the study: COVID-19 samples collected from the United States, Italy and Spain covered acute and convalescent phases. T cells, B-cell-depleted T cells, or PBMCs supplied cDNA or gDNA.

In the original workflow: Nucleated cell counts were estimated from reference gene primer amplification. Data came from immunoSEQ multiplex PCR; TCRdb stores just in-frame clones and leaves some out. V, J and clone size derive from that table, while D and trimming were established from the DNA sequence. The sample consists of about 170,000 clones, around nine tenths of them appearing once. Enrolment of Seattle patients took place during active infection, and they were followed longitudinally. The receptor comes from an elderly woman with COVID-19, enrolled during active disease. The sample comprised peripheral blood.

CDR3 amino acids: CATSSHYNEQFF. The DNA of the CDR3 is TGTGCCACCAGCAGCCACTACAATGAGCAGTTCTTC. This rearrangement joins TRBV15 to TRBJ2-1; D is uncertain. This CDR3 comprises 12 residues. Trimming took 3 bases from V and 3 from J, leaving 3 bases between them. CDR1 LNHNV and CDR2 YYDKDF come from the germline V gene (reference sequence).